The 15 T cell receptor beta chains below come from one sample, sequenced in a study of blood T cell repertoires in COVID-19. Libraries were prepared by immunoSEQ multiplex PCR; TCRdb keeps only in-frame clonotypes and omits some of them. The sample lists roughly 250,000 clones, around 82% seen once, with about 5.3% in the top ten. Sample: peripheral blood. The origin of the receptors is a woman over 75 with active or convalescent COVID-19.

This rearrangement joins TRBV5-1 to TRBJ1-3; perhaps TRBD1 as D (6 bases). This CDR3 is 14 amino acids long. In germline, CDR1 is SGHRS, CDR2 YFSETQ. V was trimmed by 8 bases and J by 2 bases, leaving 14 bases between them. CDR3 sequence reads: CASRVQGPGNTIYF. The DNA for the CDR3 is TGCGCCAGTCGGGTACAGGGTCCTGGAAACACCATATATTTT.

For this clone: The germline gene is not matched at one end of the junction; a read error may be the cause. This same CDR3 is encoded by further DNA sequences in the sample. The CDR3 DNA reads TGCGCCAGCAGTTTGGGACTAAACACAGATACGCAGTATTTT. It encodes CASSLGLNTDTQYF. This sequence joins TRBV5-1 and TRBJ2-3; 7 bases map to TRBD2. Germline assignment: CDR1 SGHRS and CDR2 YFSETQ. The CDR3 spans 14 residues.

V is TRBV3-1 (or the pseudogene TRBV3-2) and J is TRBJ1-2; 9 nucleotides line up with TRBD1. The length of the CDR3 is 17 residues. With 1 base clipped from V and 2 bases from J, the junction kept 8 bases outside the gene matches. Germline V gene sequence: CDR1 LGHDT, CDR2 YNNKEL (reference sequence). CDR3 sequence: CASSQGGGQGINYGYTF. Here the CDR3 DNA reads TGTGCCAGCAGCCAAGGGGGGGGACAGGGCATAAACTATGGCTACACCTTC.

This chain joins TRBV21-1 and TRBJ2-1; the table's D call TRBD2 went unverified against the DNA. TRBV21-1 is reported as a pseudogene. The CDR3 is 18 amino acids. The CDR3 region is CASSKVASGRTCNNEQFF. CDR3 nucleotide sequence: TGTGCCAGCAGCAAAGTGGCTAGCGGGAGGACTTGCAACAATGAGCAGTTCTTC.

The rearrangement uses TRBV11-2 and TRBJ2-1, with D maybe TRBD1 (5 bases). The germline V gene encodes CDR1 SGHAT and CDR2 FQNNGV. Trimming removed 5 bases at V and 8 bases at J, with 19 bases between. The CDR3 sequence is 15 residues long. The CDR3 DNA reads TGTGCCAGCAGCCCCGGGTACAGGCTAAGTGATGAGCAGTTCTTC. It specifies CASSPGYRLSDEQFF.

In DNA form, the CDR3 reads TGTGCCAGCAGTTTCGTTCATCAGCCCCAGCATTTT. It is translated as CASSFVHQPQHF. The chain is built from TRBV28 and TRBJ1-5; D gene ambiguous. V was trimmed by 3 bases and J by 5 bases, leaving 5 bases between them. This CDR3 contains 12 residues. The germline gives CDR1 MDHEN, CDR2 SYDVKM.

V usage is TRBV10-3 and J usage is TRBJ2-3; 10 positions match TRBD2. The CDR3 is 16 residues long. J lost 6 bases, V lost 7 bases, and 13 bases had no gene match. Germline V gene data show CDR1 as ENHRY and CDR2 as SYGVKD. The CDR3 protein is CAIIEALAGAVDTQYF. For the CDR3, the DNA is TGTGCCATCATCGAAGCCCTAGCGGGGGCCGTGGATACGCAGTATTTT.

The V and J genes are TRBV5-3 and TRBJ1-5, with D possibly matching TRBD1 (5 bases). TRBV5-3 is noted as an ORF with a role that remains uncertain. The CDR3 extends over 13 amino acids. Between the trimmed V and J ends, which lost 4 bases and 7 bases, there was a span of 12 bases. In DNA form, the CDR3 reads TGTGCCAGAAGCCAGCTTCGGGGGCAGCCCCAGCATTTT. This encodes CARSQLRGQPQHF.

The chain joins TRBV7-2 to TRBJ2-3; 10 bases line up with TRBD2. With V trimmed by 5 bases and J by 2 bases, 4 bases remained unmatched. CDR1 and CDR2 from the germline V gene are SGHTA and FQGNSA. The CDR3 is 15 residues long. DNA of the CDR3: TGTGCCAGCAGCAAACTAGCGGGGAACACAGATACGCAGTATTTT. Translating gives CASSKLAGNTDTQYF.

The CDR3 nucleotides read TGCGCCAGCAGCTTGAACAGTTTGACTGAAGCTTTCTTT. Amino acid sequence: CASSLNSLTEAFF. The J gene is TRBJ1-1, the V gene TRBV5-1; D is unresolved. Trimming took 1 base from V and 5 from J, leaving 9 bases between them. This CDR3 spans 13 amino acids. Germline lookup yields CDR1 SGHRS and CDR2 YFSETQ.

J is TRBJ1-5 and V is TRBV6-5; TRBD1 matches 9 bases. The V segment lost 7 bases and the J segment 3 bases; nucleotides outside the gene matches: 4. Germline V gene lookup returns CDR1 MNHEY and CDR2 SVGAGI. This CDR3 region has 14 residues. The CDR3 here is CASIWTGANQPQHF. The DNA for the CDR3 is TGTGCCAGCATTTGGACAGGGGCCAATCAGCCCCAGCATTTT.

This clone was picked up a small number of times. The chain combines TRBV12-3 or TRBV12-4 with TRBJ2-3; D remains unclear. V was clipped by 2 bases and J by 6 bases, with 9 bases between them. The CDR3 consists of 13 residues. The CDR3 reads CASSLKRRDTQYF. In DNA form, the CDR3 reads TGTGCCAGCAGTTTAAAGAGGCGGGATACGCAGTATTTT.

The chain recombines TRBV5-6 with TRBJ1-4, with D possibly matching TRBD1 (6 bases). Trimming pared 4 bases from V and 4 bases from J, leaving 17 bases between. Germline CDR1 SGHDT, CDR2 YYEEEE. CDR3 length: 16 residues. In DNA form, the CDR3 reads TGTGCCAGCAGCCTAAGTTGGACAGCCTTTAATGAAAAACTGTTTTTT. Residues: CASSLSWTAFNEKLFF. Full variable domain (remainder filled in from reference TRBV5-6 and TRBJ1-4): DAGVTQSPTHLIKTRGQQVTLRCSPKSGHDTVSWYQQALGQGPQFIFQYYEEEERQRGNFPDRFSGHQFPNYSSELNVNALLLGDSALYLCASSLSWTAFNEKLFFGSGTQLSVL.

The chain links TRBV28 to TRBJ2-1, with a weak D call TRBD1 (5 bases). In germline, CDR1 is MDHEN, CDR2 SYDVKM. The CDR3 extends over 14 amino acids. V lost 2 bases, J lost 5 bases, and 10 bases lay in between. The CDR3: CASSLQGLNNEQFF. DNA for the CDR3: TGTGCCAGCAGTTTACAGGGTTTAAACAATGAGCAGTTCTTC.

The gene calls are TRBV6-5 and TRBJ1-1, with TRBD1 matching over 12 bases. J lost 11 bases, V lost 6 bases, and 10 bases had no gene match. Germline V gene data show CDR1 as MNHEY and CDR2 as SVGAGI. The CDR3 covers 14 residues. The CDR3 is CASSHGTGGRMAFF. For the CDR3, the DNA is TGTGCCAGCAGCCACGGGACAGGGGGCCGAATGGCTTTCTTT.